This T cell receptor (beta chain) was identified during a study of naive and memory T cell subsets. The sample holds many counts of this clonotype. Amplification of ligated cDNA took four PCR rounds with SP2 and nested alpha and beta constant primers. Via MiXCR, TCRdb re-called the 5' RACE reads, giving one row per CDR3 protein. This sample has more than 45,000 distinct CDR3 sequences, with approximately 4.5% found just once. An oligonucleotide containing a UMI was ligated to the 3' end of TCR cDNA. This sequence was found in a female donor in good health.

In DNA, the CDR3 is TGTGCCAGCAGCGCCTTAGCGGGTGACTCCTACGAGCAGTACTTC. Translation gives CASSALAGDSYEQYF. The chain carries TRBV14 and TRBJ2-7, with TRBD2 matching 7 bases. The ends lost 5 bases at V and 0 bases at J; junction bases unmatched: 7. CDR3 length: 15 amino acids. Germline loops: CDR1 SGHDN, CDR2 FVKESK.